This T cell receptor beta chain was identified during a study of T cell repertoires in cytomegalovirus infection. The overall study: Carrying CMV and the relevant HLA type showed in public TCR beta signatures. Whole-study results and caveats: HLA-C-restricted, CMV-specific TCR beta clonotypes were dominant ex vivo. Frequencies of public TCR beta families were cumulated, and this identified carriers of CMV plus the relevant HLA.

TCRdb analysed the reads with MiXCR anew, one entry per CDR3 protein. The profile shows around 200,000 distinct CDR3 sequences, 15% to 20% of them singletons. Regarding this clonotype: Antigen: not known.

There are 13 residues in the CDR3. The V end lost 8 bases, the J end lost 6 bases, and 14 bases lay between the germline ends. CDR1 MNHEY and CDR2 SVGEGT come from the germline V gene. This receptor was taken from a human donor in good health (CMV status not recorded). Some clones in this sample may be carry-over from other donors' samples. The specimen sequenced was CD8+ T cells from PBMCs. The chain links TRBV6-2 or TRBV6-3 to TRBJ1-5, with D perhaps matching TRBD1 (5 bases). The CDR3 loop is CASSSGGVQPQHF. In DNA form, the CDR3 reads TGTGCCAGCTCCTCGGGAGGGGTTCAGCCCCAGCATTTT.